This TCR beta chain was identified in a study of Ad26.COV2.S vaccination and SARS-CoV-2 variants. Overall study context: Donor participated within the Ad26.COV2.S arm of the COV1001 trial. The study, taken as a whole, reports: Marked by substantial breadth, spike-specific CD8+ and CD4+ T cell responses were reportedly seen after vaccination.

This CDR3 has 14 residues. Germline lookup yields CDR1 KGHSH and CDR2 LQKENI. V shed 4 bases and J shed 5 bases, with 11 bases lying between them. In the case of this clone: The antigen is undetermined.

Sequencing used immunoSEQ multiplex PCR; TCRdb keeps in-frame clones, though not all of them. The top ten hold 2.5% to 3% of the sample, which has 430,000 or so clones, 89% seen once. Treatment noted: around 19 received Ad26.COV2.S at low or high dose, single or two shots; about 5 received placebo; per-sample allocation not given. Collection of samples fell on day 63 after the first vaccine or placebo injection. Boston supplied an adult donor aged 18-55 years. J is TRBJ1-4 and V is TRBV18; D call uncertain. The clonotype was recovered from a person between 18 and 60 years old who received the Ad26.COV2.S COVID-19 vaccine or a placebo. The source was peripheral blood, collected in a trial of Ad26.COV2.S vaccine versus placebo. CDR3 sequence (DNA): TGTGCCAGCTCACAAACCAAGGTGAATGAAAAACTGTTTTTT. Translating it yields CASSQTKVNEKLFF.